This paragraph reports one T cell receptor (beta chain). Its antigen remains undetermined. Base qualities are not provided; no much larger clone lies one nucleotide away. Each collaborating institution followed its own protocols to collect whole blood in K2EDTA tubes. For TCRbeta analysis, collaborator samples were shipped as frozen whole blood, as isolated PBMCs, or as DNA extracted from either sample type. The sample comes from a study of blood T cell repertoires in COVID-19 (dated by TCRdb to the early 2020s). Regarding the study in general: Samples from collaborators originated in the United States, Italy and Spain and spanned both the acute and convalescent phases of COVID-19. The repertoires were released in a freely available public database intended as a resource for research on the immune response to SARS-CoV-2. The material from the prospective study consisted of cDNA or gDNA derived from T cells, B-cell-depleted T cells, or PBMCs. The samples were drawn from the first 160 participants of the ongoing ImmuneRACE study and from 1,254 subjects provided by 6 global collaborators. HLA class I and class II types, where available, came from metadata supplied by the sample provider rather than from assay-based typing. Subjects who had been exposed to COVID-19, were actively infected with it, or had recovered from it provided the deeply sampled blood TCRbeta repertoires that made up the dataset. The sample metadata nearly always contained a de-identified subject ID, COVID-19 status, age in years and sex. What the study reported, not specific to this receptor: Clinical and demographic metadata were provided uncurated, with the amount varying by source and participant.

CDR1 and CDR2 are drawn from the germline V gene (reference sequence): MNHEY, SMNVEV. Between the V and J ends, shortened by 5 bases and 2 bases respectively, the junction contains 15 bases. The CDR3 starts with the cysteine, ends with the phenylalanine, and has 15 residues. Here the CDR3 DNA is all that survives: 45 bases in frame from base 1. TCRbeta CDR3 regions were amplified from genomic DNA using the immunoSEQ Assay, a bias-controlled multiplex PCR. As for the authors' bioinformatics: The number of nucleated cells in each sample was estimated by amplification of reference gene primers within the assay. Sequence reads were collapsed and filtered to measure the absolute abundance of every unique TCRbeta CDR3 rearrangement. Productive Simpson clonality was computed per sample as the square root of Simpson's diversity index over productive rearrangements. The table was pulled from immuneACCESS by TCRdb, which kept in-frame rearrangements only. Such tables lose some clones; where checked, under half of the loss comes from unresolved V genes, and the rest has no known cause. Clone size and V and J calls were adopted from that table, with D and trimming inferred from the DNA. For this sample there are around 130,000 clones; around 87% appear just once. The top ten hold approximately 5.4% of the sample.

Rearrangement joined TRBV27 to TRBJ2-5; tentative D gene TRBD1, with 6 bases matching. The TCR sequence derives from a human donor in a cohort sampled during active COVID-19. Sequencing input: peripheral blood. For the CDR3, the sequence is CASSPTGRQQETQYF. The DNA sequence is as follows: TGTGCCAGCAGTCCGACAGGAAGGCAACAAGAGACCCAGTACTTC.